This T cell receptor beta chain was retrieved from a study of control samples from healthy donors and cancer patients. Libraries were prepared by immunoSEQ multiplex PCR; TCRdb keeps only in-frame clonotypes and omits some of them. The sample has more than 65,000 clones, approximately 90% seen once; the top ten hold 1.9%. Trimming cost V 3 bases and J 0 bases, with 12 bases left between them. The CDR3 contains 16 residues. Germline CDR1 and CDR2: SGHVS and FQNEAQ. Sequencing was done on a sample of PBMCs. The receptor's source is a woman between 55 and 75 years old with head and neck cancer. The chain employs TRBV7-8 and TRBJ2-1; D might be TRBD1 or TRBD2, each matching 6 bases. Here the CDR3 reads CASSFSSGASYNEQFF. CDR3 bases: TGTGCCAGCAGCTTTTCTTCGGGGGCCTCCTACAATGAGCAGTTCTTC.